Below are 17 T cell receptor beta chains sequenced from a single sample in a study of vaccination effects on CD4 cells after COVID-19. No antigen has been assigned to these receptors. Ahead of sequencing, the ViraFEST assay grew antigen-specific CD4+ T cells using viral peptide pools. The authors isolated CD4+ T cells after around nine days of culture. Their SARS-CoV-2 infection, verified by PCR, occurred between March and December 2020. Profiled with immunoSEQ multiplex PCR; TCRdb holds only in-frame clones, not every one. The top ten hold just under 30% of the sample, which has about 45,000 clones, approximately 77% seen once. The sample in question was CD4+ T cells from PBMCs cultured with a peptide pool, obtained before COVID-19 vaccination. All receptors come from a human donor who had a prior SARS-CoV-2 infection.

This clone was recorded only once. The V gene is TRBV11-2, the J gene TRBJ1-1, with D maybe TRBD1 (5 bases). Germline CDR1 is SGHAT and CDR2 is FQNNGV. This CDR3 has 16 residues. Trimming took 2 bases from V and 1 from J, leaving 14 bases between them. DNA of the CDR3: TGTGCCAGCAGCTTAAGGCAGGGTCAGGGGAACACTGAAGCTTTCTTT. As protein: CASSLRQGQGNTEAFF.

This clone was observed a handful of times. V gene TRBV30 combines with J gene TRBJ2-7, with D possibly being TRBD2 (5 bases). This CDR3 is 13 amino acids long. Germline V gives CDR1 GTSNPN, CDR2 SVGIG (reference sequence). The V end lost 3 bases, the J end lost 6 bases, and 15 bases lay between the germline ends. The CDR3 DNA follows: TGTGCCTGGAGCATGAGGACCGCGGGCGAGCAGTACTTC. Its protein product is CAWSMRTAGEQYF.

The V call is TRBV30, the J call TRBJ2-2; the match to TRBD1 covers 7 bases. The ends lost 7 bases at V and 2 bases at J; junction bases unmatched: 4. This CDR3 spans 13 amino acids. Germline CDR1 GTSNPN, CDR2 SVGIG (reference sequence). The CDR3 DNA follows: TGTGCCTATCACAGGGGCAACACCGGGGAGCTGTTTTTT. Its translation is CAYHRGNTGELFF.

The rearrangement uses TRBV6-2 or TRBV6-3 and TRBJ2-1; TRBD2 might be the D (5 bases). Germline V gene data show CDR1 as MNHEY and CDR2 as SVGEGT. The CDR3 runs to 15 residues. The V gene lost 5 bases and the J gene lost 0 bases, with 11 bases spanning the gap. The CDR3 sequence is CASSLLGVSYNEQFF. CDR3 bases: TGTGCCAGCAGTCTACTAGGTGTCTCCTACAATGAGCAGTTCTTC.

This clone showed up just once. The V gene is TRBV3-1 (or the pseudogene TRBV3-2), the J gene TRBJ1-1, with a weak D call TRBD1 (6 bases). With 10 bases removed from V and 5 bases from J, the gap between germline ends came to 23 bases. CDR3 length equals 15 residues. In germline, CDR1 is LGHDT, CDR2 YNNKEL (reference sequence). The CDR3 loop reads CATSNRDTRGTEAFF. The CDR3 DNA reads as TGTGCCACAAGTAACCGGGACACCCGAGGAACTGAAGCTTTCTTT.

This chain connects TRBV5-1 to TRBJ2-3, with TRBD1 identical over 9 bases. The CDR3 is 14 amino acids. Germline lookup yields CDR1 SGHRS and CDR2 YFSETQ. The V and J ends lost 1 base and 6 bases, in that order; junction bases with no gene match: 3. In DNA form, the CDR3 reads TGCGCCAGCAGCTTGACAGGGGGCAGGGATACGCAGTATTTT. Protein sequence: CASSLTGGRDTQYF. The whole variable domain, remainder taken from reference TRBV5-1 and TRBJ2-3, is KAGVTQTPRYLIKTRGQQVTLSCSPISGHRSVSWYQQTPGQGLQFLFEYFSETQRNKGNFPGRFSGRQFSNSRSEMNVSTLELGDSALYLCASSLTGGRDTQYFGPGTRLTVL.

This chain's CDR3 is CASSSHFGRGGPDTQYF. The CDR3, as DNA: TGCGCCAGCAGCTCACATTTTGGGCGGGGGGGCCCAGATACGCAGTATTTT. This chain joins TRBV4-1 and TRBJ2-3; 9 nucleotides match TRBD2. Germline-derived CDR1 and CDR2 are MGHRA and YSYEKL. The CDR3 covers 17 residues. Trimming removed 5 bases from V and 4 bases from J; junction bases left unmatched: 13.

V gene TRBV28 combines with J gene TRBJ1-5; D is possibly TRBD1 (6 bases). Per germline, CDR1 MDHEN and CDR2 SYDVKM. The CDR3 covers 13 residues. Trimming took off 6 bases at V and 8 bases at J, with 14 bases between the two ends. The CDR3 coding sequence is TGTGCCAGCAGCAACGACGGGGGCGAGCCCCAGCATTTT. Its protein is CASSNDGGEPQHF.

The CDR3 DNA follows: TGTGCCAGCAGCTTAGTCCAAGATACGCAGTATTTT. Protein product: CASSLVQDTQYF. V and J are TRBV7-2 and TRBJ2-3; D ambiguous. This CDR3 has 12 amino acids. The ends were cut back, 1 base at V and 5 bases at J, with 4 bases in the middle. Germline V CDR1 and CDR2: SGHTA, FQGNSA.

This clone is judged medium-sized (0.01 to 0.1%). The chain uses TRBV10-1 and TRBJ2-5, with TRBD2 matching over 15 bases. Germline values: CDR1 WNHNN, CDR2 SYGVQD (reference sequence). The CDR3 consists of 15 residues. The V and J ends lost 5 bases and 5 bases, in that order; junction bases with no gene match: 3. In DNA form, the CDR3 reads TGCGCCAGCAGTCGGACTAGCGGGAGGGCCGAGACCCAGTACTTC. Translated, it gives CASSRTSGRAETQYF.

This clone has just a few counts. Here the CDR3 DNA reads TGTGCCAGCAGTTTAAAACAGAACACTGAAGCTTTCTTT. As protein: CASSLKQNTEAFF. The V and J genes are TRBV27 and TRBJ1-1; D gene ambiguous. Trimming pared 2 bases from V and 1 base from J, leaving 5 bases between. Per the germline V gene, CDR1 is MNHEY and CDR2 is SMNVEV (reference sequence). The CDR3 sequence is 13 residues long.

The chain combines TRBV5-1 with TRBJ2-5; 7 bases agree with TRBD2. Germline lookup yields CDR1 SGHRS and CDR2 YFSETQ. Trimming cost V 4 bases and J 3 bases; bases outside gene matches: 9. The length of the CDR3 is 15 residues. CDR3 in DNA: TGCGCCAGCAGCCGAGCGGCTAGCGGAGAAGAGACCCAGTACTTC. Translated, it gives CASSRAASGEETQYF.

V gene TRBV6-5 combines with J gene TRBJ1-1; D is perhaps TRBD1 (5 bases). Germline CDR1 reads MNHEY; CDR2 reads SVGAGI. The CDR3 runs to 13 residues. Trimming left V 6 bases short and J 2 bases short, with 10 bases between. Here the CDR3 DNA reads TGTGCCAGCAGCACAGGACGTAACACTGAAGCTTTCTTT. Its protein product is CASSTGRNTEAFF.

This sequence joins TRBV7-3 and TRBJ2-2, with TRBD1 matching over 10 bases. V gave up 5 bases and J gave up 4 bases; unmatched junction bases: 7. This CDR3 contains 16 residues. From germline, CDR1 is SGHTA and CDR2 FQGTGA. In nucleotides, the CDR3 is TGTGCCAGCAGCCAGACAGGGGGCGCAGGCACCGGGGAGCTGTTTTTT. This encodes CASSQTGGAGTGELFF.

CDR3 protein: CASSFPRLAGGETQYF. CDR3 bases: TGTGCCAGCAGCTTCCCCCGACTAGCGGGCGGGGAGACCCAGTACTTC. The chain is built from TRBV7-9 and TRBJ2-5; 10 bases map to TRBD2. With 3 bases clipped from V and 5 bases from J, the junction kept 9 bases outside the gene matches. The CDR3 has 16 residues. CDR1 and CDR2 (germline): SEHNR, FQNEAQ (reference sequence).

This clone has a single count. This chain connects TRBV9 to TRBJ2-7; D is unclear. CDR3 length: 16 residues. V lost 3 bases, J lost 2 bases, and 18 bases lay in between. From germline, CDR1 is SGDLS and CDR2 YYNGEE. Here the CDR3 reads CASSDDLRYPPYEQYF. DNA of the CDR3: TGTGCCAGCAGCGATGACCTCAGATACCCCCCCTACGAGCAGTACTTC.

The chain joins TRBV19 to TRBJ1-2; D gene unclear. The germline CDR1 and CDR2 sequences are LNHDA and SQIVND (reference sequence). This CDR3 is 14 amino acids long. Between the trimmed V and J ends, which lost 6 bases and 4 bases, there was a span of 15 bases. This chain's CDR3 is CASRVSPGPYGYTF. The CDR3 coding sequence is TGTGCCAGTAGGGTCTCCCCCGGGCCCTATGGCTACACCTTC.